This TCR beta chain was obtained from a study of T cell responses to AZD1222 COVID-19 vaccine. Sequenced by immunoSEQ multiplex PCR; TCRdb stores in-frame clones only, minus some. The sample lists around 150,000 clones, 80% to 95% seen once, with under 4% in the top ten. As to this clone: What it binds is unknown.

Overall study findings and caveats: As reported, nearly half of all spike-specific TCRs target variant regions that are unmutated. CD4 TCRs associated with vaccination spanned spike, dominating at 160-218 and 743-854. Spike-specific TCR repertoires showed rising breadth and depth after two AZD1222 doses.

Germline CDR1 and CDR2: LGHDT and YNNKEL (reference sequence). V lost 0 bases and J lost 7, with 5 bases in between. The CDR3 is made up of 12 amino acids. Material: peripheral blood, obtained 28 days after the second AZD1222 dose. The TCR originated in an adult who received the AZD1222 COVID-19 vaccine. The chain employs TRBV3-1 (or the pseudogene TRBV3-2) and TRBJ2-3; unclear D gene. The chain's CDR3 is CASSQDRNTQYF. CDR3 nucleotides: TGTGCCAGCAGCCAAGATAGAAATACGCAGTATTTT.